The text below deals with one T cell receptor (beta chain). Per the germline V gene, CDR1 is LGHDT and CDR2 is YNNKEL (reference sequence). Losses at the gene ends were 1 base for V and 0 bases for J; bases not matched to a gene: 1. The CDR3 sequence is 15 residues long. These data originate in a study of blood T cell repertoires in COVID-19. Study-wide context: Samples came from the United States, Italy and Spain, spanning acute and convalescent COVID-19. From T cells, B-cell-depleted T cells, or PBMCs came the material, which was cDNA or gDNA.

Contact with a PCR-confirmed or clinician-diagnosed COVID-19 case occurred within 2 weeks of entry. Method: immunoSEQ multiplex PCR; TCRdb's copy keeps in-frame clones and lacks some. The sample shows 120,000 to 150,000 clones, about 85% of them seen only once. Specimen: PBMCs or T cells enriched from blood (not recorded which). The V and J genes are TRBV3-1 (or the pseudogene TRBV3-2) and TRBJ1-2; 8 bases match TRBD1. This clonotype was obtained from a woman in her forties who had been exposed to COVID-19. The DNA for the CDR3 is TGTGCCAGCAGCCAAGGGGACAGGACTAACTATGGCTACACCTTC. It is translated as CASSQGDRTNYGYTF.